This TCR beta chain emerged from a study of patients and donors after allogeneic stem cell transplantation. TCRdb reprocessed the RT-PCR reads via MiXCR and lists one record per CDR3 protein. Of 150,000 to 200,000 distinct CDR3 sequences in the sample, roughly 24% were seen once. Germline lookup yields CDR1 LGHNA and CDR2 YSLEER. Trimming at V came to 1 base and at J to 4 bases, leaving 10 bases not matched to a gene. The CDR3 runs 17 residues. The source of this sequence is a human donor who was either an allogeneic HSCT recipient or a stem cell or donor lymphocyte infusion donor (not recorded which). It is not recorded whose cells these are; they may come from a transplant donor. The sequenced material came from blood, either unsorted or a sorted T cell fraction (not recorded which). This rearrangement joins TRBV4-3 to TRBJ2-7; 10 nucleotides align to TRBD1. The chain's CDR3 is CASSQARQGAKPYEQYF. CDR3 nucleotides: TGCGCCAGCAGCCAAGCCAGACAGGGGGCGAAGCCTTACGAGCAGTACTTC.